This TCR beta chain was recovered during a study of blood T cell repertoires in COVID-19. For the study at large: Both acute and convalescent COVID-19 samples were obtained from the United States, Italy and Spain.

Note on this clone: Other DNA sequences in this specimen translate into the identical CDR3.

As processed by the authors: By means of reference gene primer amplification, nucleated cell counts were estimated. TCRdb keeps only in-frame clones here, not all; method: immunoSEQ multiplex PCR. Clone size and V and J calls were adopted from that table, with D and trimming inferred from the DNA. The sample has around 330,000 clones; 85% are singletons. Clinical history as reported by participants underpinned cohort assignment. No more than 2 weeks before study entry, exposed participants had met a case of COVID-19. The CDR3 has 17 residues. Trimming removed 4 bases from V and 1 base from J; junction bases left unmatched: 7. In germline, CDR1 is KGHDR, CDR2 SFDVKD.

The origin of this receptor is a woman in her 30s who had been exposed to COVID-19. V is TRBV24-1 and J is TRBJ2-2, with 8 bases fitting TRBD1. The sequenced sample was PBMCs or T cells enriched from blood (not recorded which). In DNA, the CDR3 is TGTGCCACCAGTGACCTCGGACAGGGAAGGAACACCGGGGAGCTGTTTTTT. This gives the protein CATSDLGQGRNTGELFF.